This note documents a single T cell receptor beta chain sequence. Regions amplified from RNA transcripts were the TCR beta CDR3 regions. The HTBI primer set served for first-round RT-PCR of the TCR CDR3. TCRdb reanalysed the multiplex PCR reads using MiXCR and keeps one entry per CDR3 protein. The sample carries hundreds of thousands of distinct CDR3 sequences, approximately 15% recorded once. The CDR3 has 15 amino acids. Germline V gives CDR1 MNHNS, CDR2 SASEGT. The J segment lost 9 bases and the V segment lost 1 base, leaving 8 bases of the junction unmatched. This sample is drawn from a study of T cells in Graves' hyperthyroidism and ophthalmopathy.

The TCR sequence derives from a young woman with Graves' hyperthyroidism. Sample: blood. V and J are TRBV6-1 and TRBJ2-1; 8 nucleotides match TRBD1. The CDR3 region is CASSEVPAGGTEQFF. CDR3 DNA: TGTGCCAGCAGTGAAGTCCCCGCAGGGGGCACTGAGCAGTTCTTC.